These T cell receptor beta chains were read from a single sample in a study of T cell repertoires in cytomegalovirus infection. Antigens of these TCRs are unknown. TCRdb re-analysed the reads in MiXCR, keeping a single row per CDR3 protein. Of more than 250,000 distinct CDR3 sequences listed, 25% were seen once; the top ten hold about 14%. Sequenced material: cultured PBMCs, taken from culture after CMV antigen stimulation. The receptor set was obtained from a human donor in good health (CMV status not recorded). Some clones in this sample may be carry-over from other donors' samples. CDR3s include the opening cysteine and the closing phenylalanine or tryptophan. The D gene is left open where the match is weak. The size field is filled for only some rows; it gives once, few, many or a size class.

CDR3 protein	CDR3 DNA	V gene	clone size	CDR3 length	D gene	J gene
CAWSRDTNYGYTF	TGTGCCTGGAGCCGGGACACCAACTATGGCTACACCTTC	TRBV30	.	13	.	TRBJ1-2
CAISVGTSGPYEQYF	TGTGCCATCAGTGTCGGGACTAGCGGCCCCTACGAGCAGTACTTC	TRBV10-3	.	15	TRBD2	TRBJ2-7
CSASATLF	TGCAGTGCTTCCGCGACCCTGTTT	TRBV20-1	.	8	.	TRBJ1-2
CASSSDARGLAGVYEQYF	TGTGCCAGCAGCTCCGACGCAAGAGGACTAGCGGGAGTTTACGAGCAGTACTTC	TRBV7-6	few	18	TRBD2	TRBJ2-7
CASSKTDRGNTEAFF	TGTGCCAGCAGCAAAACCGACAGAGGGAACACTGAAGCTTTCTTT	TRBV7-8	.	15	.	TRBJ1-1
CSARREGREQFF	TGCAGCGCACGGCGGGAGGGCCGTGAGCAGTTCTTC	TRBV29-1	few	12	TRBD2	TRBJ2-1
CASSYGQGGTEAFF	TGTGCCAGCAGTTACGGGCAGGGCGGCACTGAAGCTTTCTTT	TRBV6-2/TRBV6-3	.	14	.	TRBJ1-1
CASSLLAESNEQFF	TGTGCCAGCAGTTTACTAGCCGAAAGCAATGAGCAGTTCTTC	TRBV6-8	.	14	.	TRBJ2-1
CAISDRSGLAETQYF	TGTGCCATCAGTGATCGGTCAGGGTTGGCGGAGACCCAGTACTTC	TRBV10-3	.	15	.	TRBJ2-5
CASSGGHASGANVLTF	TGTGCCAGCAGCGGAGGACATGCCTCTGGGGCCAACGTCCTGACTTTC	TRBV7-2	few	16	.	TRBJ2-6
CASTQTGATNEKLFF	TGTGCCAGCACTCAGACCGGGGCAACTAATGAAAAACTGTTTTTT	TRBV6-1	few	15	.	TRBJ1-4
CASSLADGAETQYF	TGTGCCAGCAGCTTAGCGGACGGGGCGGAGACCCAGTACTTC	TRBV7-6	many	14	.	TRBJ2-5
CASSLEPSSYNSPLHF	TGTGCCAGCAGCTTAGAGCCGAGCTCCTATAATTCACCCCTCCACTTT	TRBV11-2	.	16	.	TRBJ1-6
CASSQDSWGGTDTQYF	TGCGCCAGCAGCCAAGATAGCTGGGGTGGGACAGATACGCAGTATTTT	TRBV4-1	.	16	.	TRBJ2-3
CASSTRTIAGSYNEQFF	TGTGCCAGTAGTACGAGGACTATCGCGGGTTCCTACAATGAGCAGTTCTTC	TRBV19	.	17	.	TRBJ2-1
CASSPGLNYGYTF	TGTGCCAGCAGCCCGGGACTTAACTATGGCTACACCTTC	TRBV11-1	few	13	.	TRBJ1-2
CASSWGGSANTEAFF	TGTGCCAGCAGTTGGGGGGGCAGTGCGAACACTGAAGCTTTCTTT	TRBV6-5	.	15	.	TRBJ1-1
CASSLDLDTQYF	TGTGCCAGCAGCTTAGATTTAGATACGCAGTATTTT	TRBV7-2	few	12	.	TRBJ2-3
CASSKGNTEAFF	TGTGCCAGCAGTAAGGGGAACACTGAAGCTTTCTTT	TRBV6-2/TRBV6-3	.	12	.	TRBJ1-1
CASTWDRVEAFF	TGTGCCAGCACTTGGGACAGGGTAGAAGCTTTCTTT	TRBV6-1	.	12	TRBD1	TRBJ1-1
CASSQLRVDTQYF	TGTGCCAGCAGCCAGTTGAGGGTAGATACGCAGTATTTT	TRBV11-2	.	13	.	TRBJ2-3
CASTTLGWTEAFF	TGTGCCAGCACTACTCTAGGGTGGACTGAAGCTTTCTTT	TRBV2	few	13	.	TRBJ1-1
CASSGGGGFSYEQYF	TGTGCCAGCAGTGGGGGGGGGGGATTCTCCTACGAGCAGTACTTC	TRBV28	.	15	TRBD2	TRBJ2-7
CATSWRSGSYEQYF	TGTGCCACCTCGTGGAGGTCGGGCTCCTACGAGCAGTACTTC	TRBV19	.	14	.	TRBJ2-7
CASSFRGGESSYEQYF	TGTGCCAGCAGCTTCCGCGGCGGGGAGAGCTCCTACGAGCAGTACTTC	TRBV7-2	many	16	.	TRBJ2-7
CASSLVLGTNTEAFF	TGTGCCAGCAGCTTAGTTCTGGGGACGAACACTGAAGCTTTCTTT	TRBV7-8	many	15	.	TRBJ1-1
CASTSGTSSTDTQYF	TGTGCCAGTACCTCCGGGACTAGCTCCACAGATACGCAGTATTTT	TRBV19	.	15	TRBD2	TRBJ2-3
CASSWEGWSSIREQYF	TGTGCCAGCAGCTGGGAGGGGTGGTCCTCGATACGGGAGCAGTACTTC	TRBV11-1	few	16	TRBD2	TRBJ2-7
CASTRTSGGTDTQYF	TGTGCCAGTACTCGGACTAGCGGTGGCACAGATACGCAGTATTTT	TRBV19	few	15	TRBD2	TRBJ2-3
CASSWGGTSSYEQFF	TGTGCCAGCAGTTGGGGAGGGACTAGCTCCTATGAGCAGTTCTTC	TRBV6-2/TRBV6-3	few	15	TRBD2	TRBJ2-1
CAISESRTGGAGANVLTF	TGTGCCATCAGTGAGTCTCGGACAGGGGGAGCTGGGGCCAACGTCCTGACTTTC	TRBV10-3	.	18	TRBD1	TRBJ2-6
CASSKRLQSSLLNEQFF	TGTGCCAGCAGTAAACGACTCCAGAGTAGTCTATTAAATGAGCAGTTCTTC	TRBV2	.	17	.	TRBJ2-1
CASSEFGASGASTDTQYF	TGTGCCAGCAGTGAGTTCGGTGCTAGCGGGGCTAGCACAGATACGCAGTATTTT	TRBV2	.	18	TRBD2	TRBJ2-3
CASSFSGTSYNEQFF	TGTGCCAGCAGCTTCAGCGGTACCTCCTACAATGAGCAGTTCTTC	TRBV7-8	.	15	.	TRBJ2-1
CASTRRAQNEKLFF	TGTGCCAGCACTCGCCGGGCCCAGAATGAAAAACTGTTTTTT	TRBV7-2	many	14	.	TRBJ1-4
CASSLAGGDNQPQHF	TGTGCCAGCAGCTTAGCGGGAGGAGACAATCAGCCCCAGCATTTT	TRBV7-6	.	15	.	TRBJ1-5
CSVQLAGVETQYF	TGCAGCGTCCAACTAGCGGGAGTAGAGACCCAGTACTTC	TRBV29-1	few	13	TRBD2	TRBJ2-5
CASSIRGSRQYF	TGTGCCAGTAGTATAAGGGGGTCCCGGCAGTACTTC	TRBV19	.	12	.	TRBJ2-7
CASSPLTGSETQYF	TGTGCCAGCAGTCCTCTGACAGGGTCAGAGACCCAGTACTTC	TRBV2	.	14	TRBD1	TRBJ2-5
CASSLGALDNEQFF	TGTGCCAGCAGCTTAGGGGCTCTCGACAATGAGCAGTTCTTC	TRBV11-2	few	14	.	TRBJ2-1
CASSLALGTGQAAEAFF	TGTGCCAGCAGCTTAGCATTGGGGACTGGCCAGGCCGCTGAAGCTTTCTTT	TRBV7-9	.	17	.	TRBJ1-1
CASSENIGAEAFF	TGTGCCAGCAGCGAGAATATAGGGGCGGAAGCTTTCTTT	TRBV7-2	many	13	.	TRBJ1-1
CSDELADYNEQFF	TGCAGTGACGAACTAGCGGACTACAATGAGCAGTTCTTC	TRBV20-1	.	13	TRBD2	TRBJ2-1
CATSKLAGQTYEQYF	TGTGCCACCAGCAAGCTAGCGGGCCAAACCTACGAGCAGTACTTC	TRBV15	few	15	TRBD2	TRBJ2-7